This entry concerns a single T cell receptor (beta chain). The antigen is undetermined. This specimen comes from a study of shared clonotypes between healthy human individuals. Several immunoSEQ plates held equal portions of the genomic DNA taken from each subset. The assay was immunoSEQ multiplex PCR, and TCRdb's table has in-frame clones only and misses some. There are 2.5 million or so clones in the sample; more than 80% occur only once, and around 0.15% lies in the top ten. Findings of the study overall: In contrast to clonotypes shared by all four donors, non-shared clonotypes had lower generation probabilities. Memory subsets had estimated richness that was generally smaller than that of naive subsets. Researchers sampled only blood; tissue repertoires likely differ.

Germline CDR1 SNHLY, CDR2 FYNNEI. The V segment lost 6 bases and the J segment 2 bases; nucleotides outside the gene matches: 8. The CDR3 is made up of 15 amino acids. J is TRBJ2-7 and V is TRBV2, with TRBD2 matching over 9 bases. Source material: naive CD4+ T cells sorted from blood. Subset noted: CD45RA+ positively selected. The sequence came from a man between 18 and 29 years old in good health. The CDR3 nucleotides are TGTGCCAGCAGCGCGACTAGCGGAGGACCCTACGAGCAGTACTTC. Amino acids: CASSATSGGPYEQYF.